Following are 29 T cell receptor beta chains from one sample sequenced in a study of cytomegalovirus exposure and HLA in healthy donors. PCR employed 60 Vbeta and 13 Jbeta primers. Clones were read by immunoSEQ multiplex PCR, and TCRdb kept only the in-frame ones, dropping some. The sample holds around 170,000 clones, over 70% seen once. The sequenced sample was PBMCs. The receptors shown here come from a man over 45 in good health and CMV-seronegative.

The chain recombines TRBV19 with TRBJ1-5; no clear D gene. The V gene lost 0 bases and the J gene lost 9 bases, with 15 bases spanning the gap. There are 15 residues in the CDR3. Germline lookup yields CDR1 LNHDA and CDR2 SQIVND (reference sequence). The CDR3 bases are TGTGCCAGTAGTATAGAGGTACGGGGTCTGTGGCCCCAGCATTTT. It codes for CASSIEVRGLWPQHF.

V usage is TRBV7-9 and J usage is TRBJ1-2, with D perhaps matching TRBD1 (5 bases). This CDR3 region has 13 residues. Germline loops: CDR1 SEHNR, CDR2 FQNEAQ (reference sequence). V was clipped by 1 base and J by 8 bases, with 11 bases between them. The CDR3 spells CASSLDLTEGYTF. The CDR3, as DNA: TGTGCCAGCAGCTTAGACCTGACAGAGGGCTACACCTTC.

DNA for the CDR3: TGTGCCACCAGCAGGGACGGGGACAGGGAGTTCTTC. Amino acid sequence: CATSRDGDREFF. The chain carries TRBV15 and TRBJ2-1, with TRBD1 identical over 9 bases. This CDR3 region has 12 residues. Germline CDR1 reads LNHNV; CDR2 reads YYDKDF (reference sequence). The V and J ends lost 3 bases and 14 bases, in that order; junction bases with no gene match: 5. The full variable domain, completed using reference TRBV15 and TRBJ2-1, is DAMVIQNPRYQVTQFGKPVTLSCSQTLNHNVMYWYQQKSSQAPKLLFHYYDKDFNNEADTPDNFQSRRPNTSFCFLDIRSPGLGDTAMYLCATSRDGDREFFGPGTRLTVL.

The gene calls are TRBV27 and TRBJ1-4; 8 positions match TRBD1. V lost 8 bases and J lost 8; bases outside the gene matches: 13. The CDR3 has 15 residues. Germline V gene sequence: CDR1 MNHEY, CDR2 SMNVEV (reference sequence). This chain's CDR3 is CASSSDRAFPEKLFF. In nucleotides, the CDR3 is TGTGCCAGCTCCTCGGACAGGGCCTTCCCCGAAAAACTGTTTTTT.

V and J are TRBV6-6 and TRBJ1-2; D is unclear. The CDR3 is 13 residues long. V lost 10 bases to trimming and J lost 3 bases, with 15 bases between them. Germline V gene lookup returns CDR1 MNHNY and CDR2 SVGAGI (reference sequence). CDR3 nucleotides: TGTGCCACCTCCGTTATAATTGACTATGGCTACACCTTC. Translating it yields CATSVIIDYGYTF.

This CDR3 reads CASSLSTGSSSREQYF. CDR3 in DNA: TGCGCCAGCAGCTTATCGACAGGTTCTTCATCCCGCGAGCAGTACTTC. The chain combines TRBV5-1 with TRBJ2-5; TRBD1 might be the D (6 bases). The J call may be mistaken, given a closer DNA end match to TRBJ2-7. The CDR3 is made up of 16 amino acids. From germline, CDR1 is SGHRS and CDR2 YFSETQ.

The V call is TRBV2, the J call TRBJ2-1; 7 positions match TRBD1. This CDR3 has 15 residues. Trimming took 7 bases from V and 8 from J; bases not matched to a gene: 14. Germline V lookup: CDR1 SNHLY, CDR2 FYNNEI. CDR3 loop: CASTEGATGSHEQFF. CDR3 nucleotide sequence: TGTGCCAGCACAGAAGGAGCGACAGGGTCCCATGAGCAGTTCTTC.

This chain uses TRBV4-1 with TRBJ2-1, with D perhaps TRBD1 (5 bases). CDR1 and CDR2 (germline): MGHRA, YSYEKL. V was cut by 6 bases and J by 2 bases, with 17 bases left in between. This CDR3 is built from 16 residues. The CDR3 sequence is CASRGLLGGTYNEQFF. The CDR3 coding sequence is TGCGCCAGCAGGGGGCTTTTGGGTGGGACCTACAATGAGCAGTTCTTC.

The genes are TRBV6-6 and TRBJ1-2; maybe TRBD1 (6 bases). CDR3 length: 12 amino acids. Germline values: CDR1 MNHNY, CDR2 SVGAGI (reference sequence). V shed 0 bases and J shed 8 bases, with 7 bases lying between them. The CDR3 spells CASSYSQGGYTF. CDR3 sequence (DNA): TGTGCCAGCAGTTACTCGCAGGGGGGCTACACCTTC.

This chain connects TRBV21-1 to TRBJ1-1; TRBD1 is the table's D call and was not checked against the DNA. TRBV21-1 is designated a pseudogene. CDR3 size: 15 residues. CDR3 DNA sequence: TGTGCCAGCAACGCCGACAGTCCCGCTAGGACTGAAGCTTTCTTT. It is translated as CASNADSPARTEAFF.

This clone occurred once. The DNA of the CDR3 is TGTGCCAGCAGTGACAGGGCTAGTGGGAGGCAGTACTTC. Protein sequence: CASSDRASGRQYF. The rearrangement links TRBV6-5 to TRBJ2-7, with 7 positions matching TRBD1. There are 13 residues in the CDR3. Per germline, CDR1 MNHEY and CDR2 SVGAGI. J was trimmed by 9 bases and V by 5 bases; bases with no gene match: 10.

V and J are TRBV6-5 and TRBJ1-5; D gene unclear. Germline CDR1 is MNHEY and CDR2 is SVGAGI. The ends were cut back, 5 bases at V and 1 base at J, with 9 bases in the middle. The CDR3 extends over 14 amino acids. The CDR3 DNA reads as TGTGCCAGCAGTCGGGCGGGGAGCAATCAGCCCCAGCATTTT. It specifies CASSRAGSNQPQHF.

V usage is TRBV11-2 and J usage is TRBJ2-6, with TRBD1 as a possible D gene (5 bases). V was pared by 5 bases and J by 2 bases, with 13 bases between. The germline gives CDR1 SGHAT, CDR2 FQNNGV. The CDR3 contains 16 residues. The CDR3 sequence: CASSPQGAPGANVLTF. Here the CDR3 DNA reads TGTGCCAGCAGCCCCCAAGGGGCTCCTGGGGCCAACGTCCTGACTTTC.

The chain has TRBV5-4 and TRBJ1-2; 7 positions agree with TRBD1. CDR1 is SGHNT and CDR2 is YYREEE in the germline V gene (reference sequence). The CDR3 runs to 16 residues. V dropped 4 bases and J dropped 3; count of bases not matched to a gene: 12. The CDR3 DNA follows: TGTGCCAGCAGCCGAGGCCTACAGGGGAGTTACTATGGCTACACCTTC. This translates into CASSRGLQGSYYGYTF. Based on the CDR3 plus reference TRBV5-4 and TRBJ1-2, the full variable domain is ETGVTQSPTHLIKTRGQQVTLRCSSQSGHNTVSWYQQALGQGPQFIFQYYREEENGRGNFPPRFSGLQFPNYSSELNVNALELDDSALYLCASSRGLQGSYYGYTFGSGTRLTVV.

V is TRBV6-1 and J is TRBJ1-3; D gene ambiguous. Germline CDR1 reads MNHNS; CDR2 reads SASEGT. V was pared by 7 bases and J by 4 bases, with 11 bases between. The CDR3 is 13 residues long. CDR3 DNA: TGTGCCAGCATCCGGGAGAAAGGAAACACCATATATTTT. Protein: CASIREKGNTIYF.

Only a few counts were recorded for this clone. The chain recombines TRBV4-1 with TRBJ2-5; 7 nucleotides align to TRBD1. The germline V gene has CDR1 MGHRA and CDR2 YSYEKL. Losses at the gene ends were 4 bases for V and 5 bases for J; bases not matched to a gene: 10. This CDR3 has 15 residues. The CDR3 region is CASSRQTGVRETQYF. As DNA, the CDR3 is TGCGCCAGCAGCCGACAAACAGGGGTGCGGGAGACCCAGTACTTC.

The chain is built from TRBV5-1 and TRBJ2-1; a possible D gene is TRBD1 (6 bases). V was trimmed by 0 bases and J by 8 bases, leaving 15 bases between them. Germline CDR1 reads SGHRS; CDR2 reads YFSETQ. There are 15 residues in the CDR3. This CDR3 is CASSLGGPSGHEQFF. CDR3 DNA sequence: TGCGCCAGCAGCTTGGGGGGGCCTAGTGGCCATGAGCAGTTCTTC.

V gene TRBV5-1 combines with J gene TRBJ2-2; the D is unclear. Trimming took 2 bases from V and 4 from J, leaving 6 bases between them. CDR1 is SGHRS, CDR2 YFSETQ, per germline. CDR3 length: 13 residues. The CDR3 spells CASSFDSTGELFF. CDR3 sequence (DNA): TGCGCCAGCAGCTTCGACTCCACCGGGGAGCTGTTTTTT.

The chain combines TRBV5-5 with TRBJ1-2; D uncertain. Trimming removed 4 bases from V and 4 bases from J, with 11 bases in between. From germline, CDR1 is SGHKS and CDR2 YYEKEE (reference sequence). The CDR3 consists of 13 residues. The CDR3 reads CASSTDGLYGYTF. Written as DNA, the CDR3 is TGTGCCAGCAGCACAGACGGACTCTATGGCTACACCTTC.

The table lists this clone with a count of one. The chain couples TRBV18 to TRBJ2-2, with TRBD1 as a possible D gene (6 bases). The CDR3 consists of 15 residues. Germline CDR1 is KGHSH and CDR2 is LQKENI. V was trimmed by 2 bases and J by 6 bases, leaving 13 bases between them. The CDR3 loop is CASSPATGSPGELFF. As DNA, the CDR3 is TGTGCCAGCTCACCAGCGACAGGTTCTCCCGGGGAGCTGTTTTTT.

The table lists this clone with a few counts. The germline gene is not matched at one end of the junction; a read error may be the cause. The chain couples TRBV10-3 to TRBJ1-1; unclear D gene. Germline V lookup: CDR1 ENHRY, CDR2 SYGVKD. There are 15 residues in the CDR3. The CDR3 bases are TGTGCCAGCAGTGAAGTCCTGGAGGGCGGCACTGAAGCTTTCTTT. Translated, it gives CASSEVLEGGTEAFF.

CDR3 nucleotide sequence: TGTGCCAGCACCCTGGGAAGCGGGGGCACCGGGGAGCTGTTTTTT. Translating it yields CASTLGSGGTGELFF. The genes are TRBV2 and TRBJ2-2; TRBD2 matches at 8 bases. Germline V gene sequence: CDR1 SNHLY, CDR2 FYNNEI. Germline trimming cut 7 bases from V and 4 bases from J; bases unmatched to any gene: 8. This CDR3 comprises 15 residues. The entire variable domain, with the rest obtained from reference TRBV2 and TRBJ2-2, is as follows: EPEVTQTPSHQVTQMGQEVILRCVPISNHLYFYWYRQILGQKVEFLVSFYNNEISEKSEIFDDQFSVERPDGSNFTLKIRSTKLEDSAMYFCASTLGSGGTGELFFGEGSRLTVL.

This sequence joins TRBV7-9 and TRBJ2-7; a weak D match, TRBD2 (5 bases). The CDR3 contains 12 residues. The ends were cut back, 3 bases at V and 3 bases at J, with 6 bases in the middle. CDR1 and CDR2 (germline): SEHNR, FQNEAQ (reference sequence). The CDR3 nucleotides read TGTGCCAGCAGCTTCCGGGGCTACGAGCAGTACTTC. Translation gives CASSFRGYEQYF.

The genes are TRBV7-2 and TRBJ2-6; 8 positions agree with TRBD2. The CDR3 runs to 15 residues. Germline-derived CDR1 and CDR2 are SGHTA and FQGNSA. V was clipped by 4 bases and J by 4 bases; unmatched bases: 3. CDR3 loop: CASSWRGDGANVLTF. The CDR3 DNA sequence: TGTGCCAGCAGCTGGCGGGGGGACGGGGCCAACGTCCTGACTTTC.

The CDR3 sequence is CASSPAGGSVNTEAFF. In DNA, the CDR3 is TGTGCCAGCTCACCGGCGGGGGGTAGCGTGAACACTGAAGCTTTCTTT. The rearrangement uses TRBV18 and TRBJ1-1; D is possibly TRBD1 (5 bases). The CDR3 covers 16 residues. Between the trimmed V and J ends, which lost 3 bases and 0 bases, there was a span of 14 bases. Germline values: CDR1 KGHSH, CDR2 LQKENI.

The chain employs TRBV15 and TRBJ1-5; D unresolved. Deletions cut 5 bases from V and 0 bases from J, with 8 bases between. Germline CDR1 reads LNHNV; CDR2 reads YYDKDF (reference sequence). There are 14 residues in the CDR3. In DNA, the CDR3 is TGTGCCACCAGCCAAAAAATTAGCAATCAGCCCCAGCATTTT. This codes for CATSQKISNQPQHF.

The chain links TRBV18 to TRBJ1-2; 8 bases agree with TRBD1. The CDR3 extends over 14 amino acids. Germline assignment: CDR1 KGHSH and CDR2 LQKENI. Trimming removed 5 bases from V and 7 bases from J; junction bases left unmatched: 9. The CDR3 region is CASSEPGGPGGYTF. DNA of the CDR3: TGTGCCAGCTCAGAACCAGGGGGCCCCGGTGGCTACACCTTC.

The chain has TRBV7-2 and TRBJ1-5, with D perhaps TRBD1 (5 bases). Germline V lookup: CDR1 SGHTA, CDR2 FQGNSA. V dropped 7 bases and J dropped 9 bases, with 16 bases sitting between them. This CDR3 region has 13 residues. The CDR3 DNA follows: TGTGCCAGCACCCTTAGGAGGGGTTCGCCCCAGCATTTT. This translates into CASTLRRGSPQHF.

The V gene is TRBV5-4, the J gene TRBJ1-2; no clear D gene. CDR3 size: 17 residues. V was pared by 4 bases and J by 1 base, with 20 bases between. Germline loops: CDR1 SGHNT, CDR2 YYREEE (reference sequence). The CDR3 bases are TGTGCCAGCAGCCTTGGATCGGGAACAAACTTTAACTATGGCTACACCTTC. Its protein product is CASSLGSGTNFNYGYTF.